This record looks at one TCR beta chain sequence and its context. The antigen is not known. Based on clinical symptoms, serum thyroxine and TRAb, thyroid ultrasound and orbital computed tomography, diagnoses were reached. This entry belongs to a study of T cells in Graves' hyperthyroidism and ophthalmopathy. Whole-study results and caveats: The model anticipated ophthalmopathy a median around six months pre-onset.

V was trimmed by 0 bases and J by 6 bases, leaving 15 bases between them. Germline V gives CDR1 SGDLS, CDR2 YYNGEE. CDR3 length: 16 amino acids. There were TCR beta CDR3 regions amplified from RNA transcripts. When the TCR CDR3 underwent first-round RT-PCR, the HTBI primer set was used. TCRdb processed the multiplex PCR reads anew with MiXCR; each CDR3 protein has one entry. The profile shows approximately 690,000 distinct CDR3 sequences, more than 14% of them singletons. This receptor was obtained from a woman aged 45-60 years with Graves' ophthalmopathy. The sequencing input was blood. The gene calls are TRBV9 and TRBJ1-4; tentatively, D is TRBD1 (5 bases). For the CDR3, the DNA is TGTGCCAGCAGCGTAGCGGGGGGAGTTAAGGATGAAAAACTGTTTTTT. Translation: CASSVAGGVKDEKLFF.